Listed here are 32 T cell receptor beta chains from one sample, sequenced in a study of T cells after yellow fever vaccination. TCRdb called the 5' RACE reads again in MiXCR, with one record for every CDR3 protein. The sample holds hundreds of thousands of distinct CDR3 sequences, approximately 15% seen once. This material consisted of PBMCs, taken on the day of the yellow fever booster vaccination. These receptors were collected from a man aged 30 to 39 who received the YFV17D yellow fever vaccine.

The sample holds many counts of this clonotype. This chain uses TRBV24-1 with TRBJ2-3; no clear D. V dropped 1 base and J dropped 8 bases, with 3 bases sitting between them. In germline, CDR1 is KGHDR, CDR2 SFDVKD. There are 11 residues in the CDR3. CDR3 region: CATSDFGTQYF. The CDR3 DNA follows: TGTGCCACCAGTGATTTCGGTACGCAGTATTTT.

This chain uses TRBV9 with TRBJ2-5; D remains ambiguous. Per germline, CDR1 SGDLS and CDR2 YYNGEE. The CDR3 runs 16 residues. V shed 4 bases and J shed 2 bases, with 18 bases lying between them. This CDR3 is CASSSGTSSYQETQYF. CDR3 DNA: TGTGCCAGCAGCTCAGGCACTTCTTCTTATCAAGAGACCCAGTACTTC.

The chain carries TRBV6-2 or TRBV6-3 and TRBJ2-3; possible D gene TRBD1, 6 bases. The CDR3 length is 20 residues. V was trimmed by 3 bases and J by 0 bases, leaving 25 bases between them. The germline CDR1 and CDR2 sequences are MNHEY and SVGEGT. This CDR3 reads CASSYAPPDSLISSTDTQYF. CDR3 coding DNA: TGTGCCAGCAGTTATGCTCCCCCGGACAGCTTGATTTCTAGCACAGATACGCAGTATTTT.

The table lists this clonotype with a few counts. This chain connects TRBV2 to TRBJ2-5, with 11 bases aligning to TRBD2. The germline V gene encodes CDR1 SNHLY and CDR2 FYNNEI. The CDR3 spans 14 residues. The junction had 6 bases not matched to a gene; V was cut back by 7 bases and J by 5 bases. The CDR3 here is CASTRLAGRETQYF. The CDR3 coding sequence is TGTGCCAGCACCCGACTAGCGGGAAGGGAGACCCAGTACTTC.

The chain combines TRBV5-1 with TRBJ2-2; D not resolved. The V gene lost 5 bases and the J gene lost 2 bases, with 10 bases spanning the gap. This CDR3 has 14 amino acids. Germline CDR1 reads SGHRS; CDR2 reads YFSETQ. CDR3 bases: TGCGCCAGCAGGAGAGACCATAACACCGGGGAGCTGTTTTTT. Encoded protein: CASRRDHNTGELFF.

The chain uses TRBV5-1 and TRBJ2-5; the match to TRBD2 covers 7 bases. The junction had 7 bases not matched to a gene; V was cut back by 0 bases and J by 2 bases. Germline CDR1 reads SGHRS; CDR2 reads YFSETQ. The CDR3 length is 16 residues. CDR3 region: CASSLASWEGQETQYF. The CDR3 region has the DNA TGCGCCAGCAGCTTGGCCAGTTGGGAGGGACAAGAGACCCAGTACTTC. Using reference TRBV5-1 and TRBJ2-5 for the parts outside the CDR3, the full variable domain is KAGVTQTPRYLIKTRGQQVTLSCSPISGHRSVSWYQQTPGQGLQFLFEYFSETQRNKGNFPGRFSGRQFSNSRSEMNVSTLELGDSALYLCASSLASWEGQETQYFGPGTRLLVL.

This clonotype was observed a handful of times. The chain employs TRBV3-1 and TRBJ2-1, with unresolved D. This CDR3 spans 12 amino acids. Germline V gene data show CDR1 as LGHDT and CDR2 as YNNKEL (reference sequence). The V and J ends lost 1 base and 10 bases respectively, with 8 bases between them. CDR3 amino acids: CASSQVDWEQFF. The CDR3 nucleotides are TGTGCCAGCAGCCAAGTCGATTGGGAGCAGTTCTTC.

V gene TRBV4-3 combines with J gene TRBJ2-7; D unclear. Trimming removed 0 bases at V and 7 bases at J, with 19 bases between. CDR1 is LGHNA and CDR2 is YSLEER in the germline V gene. The CDR3 has 16 residues. Here the CDR3 reads CASSQDFVEDLREQYF. The CDR3 DNA reads as TGCGCCAGCAGCCAAGATTTCGTCGAGGACCTACGTGAGCAGTACTTC.

The chain carries TRBV3-1 and TRBJ2-1, with 7 bases aligning to TRBD2. Germline V gives CDR1 LGHDT, CDR2 YNNKEL (reference sequence). The CDR3 runs 15 residues. Trimming removed 7 bases from V and 9 bases from J; junction bases left unmatched: 15. DNA for the CDR3: TGTGCCAGCACCCCCAGGAGTAGCGGGTCATCTGAGCAGTTCTTC. It specifies CASTPRSSGSSEQFF.

This clonotype has a handful of counts. This chain connects TRBV20-1 to TRBJ1-4; D remains ambiguous. Looked up from germline, CDR1 is DFQATT and CDR2 is SNEGSKA (reference sequence). The CDR3 has 13 amino acids. V lost 2 bases to trimming and J lost 3 bases, with 7 bases between them. Here the CDR3 reads CSARQRSNEKLFF. The DNA for the CDR3 is TGCAGTGCTAGACAGCGTTCTAATGAAAAACTGTTTTTT.

The J gene is TRBJ2-1, the V gene TRBV24-1; 14 positions match TRBD2. CDR3 length equals 18 residues. The V segment lost 3 bases and the J segment 7 bases; nucleotides outside the gene matches: 10. The germline V gene has CDR1 KGHDR and CDR2 SFDVKD. CDR3 bases: TGTGCCACCAGTGATGACGGACCGGGACTAGCGGGAGTTAATGAGCAGTTCTTC. This translates into CATSDDGPGLAGVNEQFF.

The chain has TRBV7-9 and TRBJ1-2, with a tentative D call TRBD1 (6 bases). This CDR3 comprises 15 residues. Per germline, CDR1 SEHNR and CDR2 FQNEAQ (reference sequence). Trimming stripped 0 bases from V and 6 bases from J, with 14 bases between. In DNA form, the CDR3 reads TGTGCCAGCAGCTTAGCTTCGGGGGCATCGGATGGCTACACCTTC. It yields the protein CASSLASGASDGYTF.

The chain employs TRBV14 and TRBJ2-5; D ambiguous. This CDR3 spans 15 amino acids. The germline gives CDR1 SGHDN, CDR2 FVKESK. With 4 bases removed from V and 1 base from J, the gap between germline ends came to 13 bases. The CDR3 here is CASSLGPDPQETQYF. CDR3 DNA sequence: TGTGCCAGCAGCCTCGGGCCAGATCCCCAAGAGACCCAGTACTTC.

This clonotype was observed a handful of times. J is TRBJ2-6 and V is TRBV12-3 or TRBV12-4; D is perhaps TRBD2 (5 bases). V dropped 0 bases and J dropped 4 bases, with 7 bases sitting between them. The CDR3 is 15 residues long. The CDR3 bases are TGTGCCAGCAGTTTAGCAAGGAGGGGGGCCAACGTCCTGACTTTC. Amino acid sequence: CASSLARRGANVLTF.

This chain connects TRBV3-1 to TRBJ1-4; D is perhaps TRBD1 (5 bases). From germline, CDR1 is LGHDT and CDR2 YNNKEL (reference sequence). Trimming took off 6 bases at V and 0 bases at J, with 11 bases between the two ends. The CDR3 spans 15 residues. CDR3 nucleotide sequence: TGTGCCAGCAGACGGGGACCTTCAACTAATGAAAAACTGTTTTTT. It encodes CASRRGPSTNEKLFF.

This clonotype has just a few counts. The rearrangement uses TRBV27 and TRBJ2-4; no definite D call. V was pared by 4 bases and J by 0 bases, with 10 bases between. The CDR3 length is 15 residues. Germline assignment: CDR1 MNHEY and CDR2 SMNVEV (reference sequence). The CDR3 is CASSSTFLAKNIQYF. CDR3 nucleotides: TGTGCCAGCAGTTCGACCTTTCTAGCCAAAAACATTCAGTACTTC.

This chain joins TRBV5-1 and TRBJ1-2, with D hard to call. Germline loops: CDR1 SGHRS, CDR2 YFSETQ. This CDR3 comprises 12 residues. Trimming took off 0 bases at V and 3 bases at J, with 3 bases between the two ends. The CDR3 DNA reads TGCGCCAGCAGCTTGGACGACTATGGCTACACCTTC. Translating gives CASSLDDYGYTF.

This chain joins TRBV7-3 and TRBJ2-1, with TRBD2 identical over 14 bases. Germline loops: CDR1 SGHTA, CDR2 FQGTGA. V shed 4 bases and J 7 bases; nucleotides not matched to a gene: 9. The CDR3 sequence is 17 residues long. CDR3 nucleotides: TGTGCCAGCAGCTCAAGGACTAGCGGGAGGTTCGGGAATGAGCAGTTCTTC. Residues: CASSSRTSGRFGNEQFF.

The rearrangement links TRBV27 to TRBJ2-3, with TRBD2 matching over 10 bases. The germline CDR1 and CDR2 sequences are MNHEY and SMNVEV (reference sequence). The J segment lost 1 base and the V segment lost 5 bases, leaving 9 bases of the junction unmatched. The CDR3 has 17 residues. Here the CDR3 reads CASSLRLAGLRTDTQYF. CDR3 coding DNA: TGTGCCAGCAGTCTCCGACTAGCGGGCTTACGCACAGATACGCAGTATTTT.

This clonotype was detected only a few times. This sequence joins TRBV6-2 or TRBV6-3 and TRBJ2-2; no reliable D call. CDR3 length: 14 residues. Looked up from germline, CDR1 is MNHEY and CDR2 is SVGEGT. Trimming left V 6 bases short and J 2 bases short, with 10 bases between. This chain's CDR3 is CASRVQINTGELFF. The CDR3 bases are TGTGCCAGCAGGGTACAGATAAACACCGGGGAGCTGTTTTTT.

The rearrangement uses TRBV24-1 and TRBJ2-2, with 8 bases aligning to TRBD1. The CDR3 loop spans 15 amino acids. V lost 4 bases, J lost 8 bases, and 8 bases stayed unmatched. The germline CDR1 and CDR2 sequences are KGHDR and SFDVKD. DNA of the CDR3: TGTGCCACCAGTGACCCCGGGACAGGAAAGGGGGAGCTGTTTTTT. Translation: CATSDPGTGKGELFF.

This clonotype was found a few times. This rearrangement joins TRBV6-5 to TRBJ2-3, with D perhaps being TRBD1 or TRBD2 (5 bases each). V lost 4 bases and J 1 base, leaving 18 bases between the germline ends. The CDR3 consists of 17 residues. Germline assignment: CDR1 MNHEY and CDR2 SVGAGI. CDR3: CASSSPLVGRGTDTQYF. CDR3 sequence (DNA): TGTGCCAGCAGTTCCCCACTAGTGGGGCGAGGCACAGATACGCAGTATTTT.

This clonotype appeared a few times. The chain combines TRBV12-3 or TRBV12-4 with TRBJ1-5; the match to TRBD1 covers 9 bases. The CDR3 loop spans 14 amino acids. The V gene end was trimmed by 4 bases and the J gene end by 6 bases; junction bases not matched to a gene: 4. CDR3 loop: CASSSGTGFQPQHF. CDR3 DNA: TGTGCCAGCAGTTCCGGGACAGGGTTTCAGCCCCAGCATTTT.

This chain uses TRBV11-2 with TRBJ1-2, with a weak D call TRBD1 (5 bases). This CDR3 comprises 18 residues. V gave up 0 bases and J gave up 6 bases, with 23 bases separating them. Germline V gene sequence: CDR1 SGHAT, CDR2 FQNNGV. The CDR3 region is CASSLEATMGVRDDGYTF. CDR3 coding DNA: TGTGCCAGCAGCTTAGAAGCCACAATGGGGGTACGGGATGATGGCTACACCTTC.

This clonotype was found a few times. The CDR3 reads CSASPRTSGRAQYF. The CDR3 DNA follows: TGCAGTGCTAGTCCCCGGACTAGCGGCCGAGCGCAGTATTTT. The chain employs TRBV20-1 and TRBJ2-3; 10 nucleotides agree with TRBD2. V shed 3 bases and J 10 bases; nucleotides not matched to a gene: 10. Looked up from germline, CDR1 is DFQATT and CDR2 is SNEGSKA (reference sequence). This CDR3 is 14 amino acids long.

The chain joins TRBV28 to TRBJ2-5, with unresolved D. V lost 5 bases, J lost 5 bases, and 9 bases lay in between. In germline, CDR1 is MDHEN, CDR2 SYDVKM. The CDR3 contains 12 residues. CDR3 nucleotide sequence: TGTGCCAGCAGTGGGCAGTGGGAGACCCAGTACTTC. Translating gives CASSGQWETQYF.

There are many counts of this clonotype. The CDR3 loop reads CASSSGRASDTQYF. The DNA for the CDR3 is TGTGCCAGCAGTAGCGGGAGGGCGTCGGATACGCAGTATTTT. This rearrangement joins TRBV11-3 to TRBJ2-3; 11 positions match TRBD2. The CDR3 has 14 residues. CDR1 SGHNT and CDR2 YENEEA come from the germline V gene. V lost 6 bases, J lost 6 bases, and 5 bases stayed unmatched. The full variable domain, with the rest looked up from reference TRBV11-3 and TRBJ2-3, is EAGVVQSPRYKIIEKKQPVAFWCNPISGHNTLYWYLQNLGQGPELLIRYENEEAVDDSQLPKDRFSAERLKGVDSTLKIQPAELGDSAVYLCASSSGRASDTQYFGPGTRLTVL.

The V and J genes are TRBV7-9 and TRBJ2-3, with 12 bases lining up with TRBD2. Germline values: CDR1 SEHNR, CDR2 FQNEAQ (reference sequence). This CDR3 spans 17 amino acids. V shed 2 bases and J 3 bases; nucleotides not matched to a gene: 6. CDR3 loop: CASSLMTSGSLTDTQYF. The CDR3 DNA follows: TGTGCCAGCAGCTTAATGACTAGCGGGAGTTTAACAGATACGCAGTATTTT.

V usage is TRBV28 and J usage is TRBJ1-4; D is ambiguous. V was pared by 6 bases and J by 6 bases, with 2 bases between. Germline V gene data show CDR1 as MDHEN and CDR2 as SYDVKM. The length of the CDR3 is 10 residues. The CDR3 sequence: CASSDEKLFF. DNA of the CDR3: TGTGCCAGCAGCGATGAAAAACTGTTTTTT.

The chain carries TRBV7-2 and TRBJ2-3; 8 bases agree with TRBD2. V was pared by 6 bases and J by 6 bases, with 11 bases of the junction left unmatched. The CDR3 runs to 15 residues. Germline V CDR1 and CDR2: SGHTA, FQGNSA. CDR3 sequence (DNA): TGTGCCAGCAGGTTAACAGCGGGAGTCCCCGATACGCAGTATTTT. It yields the protein CASRLTAGVPDTQYF.

The chain is built from TRBV9 and TRBJ2-1; D is tentatively TRBD1 or TRBD2 (5 bases each). V was pared by 3 bases and J by 4 bases, with 14 bases between. The CDR3 covers 15 residues. Germline CDR1 SGDLS, CDR2 YYNGEE. In DNA, the CDR3 is TGTGCCAGCAGCGCCCGGGAAAAGGGGTACAATGAGCAGTTCTTC. Encoded protein: CASSAREKGYNEQFF.

The rearrangement uses TRBV7-9 and TRBJ1-2, with TRBD1 as a possible D gene (5 bases). This CDR3 is 13 amino acids long. V lost 3 bases, J lost 9 bases, and 14 bases lay in between. Per germline, CDR1 SEHNR and CDR2 FQNEAQ (reference sequence). In DNA form, the CDR3 reads TGTGCCAGCAGCTTTGAAGGGGAATCTAGCTACACCTTC. This codes for CASSFEGESSYTF.